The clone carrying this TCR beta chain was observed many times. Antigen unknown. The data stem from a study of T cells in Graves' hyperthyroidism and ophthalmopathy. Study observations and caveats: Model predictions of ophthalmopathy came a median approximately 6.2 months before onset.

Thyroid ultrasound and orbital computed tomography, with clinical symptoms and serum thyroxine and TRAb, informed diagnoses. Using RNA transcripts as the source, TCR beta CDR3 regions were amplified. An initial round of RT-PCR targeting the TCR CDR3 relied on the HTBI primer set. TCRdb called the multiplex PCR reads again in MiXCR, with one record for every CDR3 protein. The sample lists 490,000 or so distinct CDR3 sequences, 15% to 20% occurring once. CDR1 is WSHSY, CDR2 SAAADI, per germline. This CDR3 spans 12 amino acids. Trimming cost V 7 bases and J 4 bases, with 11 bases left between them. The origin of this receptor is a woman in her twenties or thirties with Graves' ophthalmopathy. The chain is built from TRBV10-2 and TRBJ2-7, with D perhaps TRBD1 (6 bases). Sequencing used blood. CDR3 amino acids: CASKDRRYEQYF. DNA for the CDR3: TGCGCCAGCAAAGACAGGAGGTACGAGCAGTACTTC.